What follows are 21 T cell receptor beta chains derived from one specimen sequenced in a study of T cell repertoires in cytomegalovirus infection. No antigen is known for these receptors. TCRdb re-called the reads through MiXCR, storing one row per CDR3 protein. The repertoire holds 35,000 to 55,000 distinct CDR3 sequences, with around 18% as singletons. The sequences come from CD8+ T cells from cultured PBMCs, collected from culture after CMV antigen stimulation. These receptor sequences come from a human donor in good health (CMV status not recorded). Some clones in this sample may be carry-over from other donors' samples.

There are a few counts of this clonotype. This chain joins TRBV15 and TRBJ1-2; 12 positions agree with TRBD1. Germline assignment: CDR1 LNHNV and CDR2 YYDKDF (reference sequence). There are 14 residues in the CDR3. V lost 5 bases, J lost 8 bases, and 6 bases stayed unmatched. CDR3 region: CATSWDRGPGGYTF. CDR3 in DNA: TGTGCCACCAGCTGGGACAGGGGGCCTGGAGGCTACACCTTC.

This clonotype was observed a few times. This sequence joins TRBV12-3 or TRBV12-4 and TRBJ2-3, with no clear D. The CDR3 covers 13 residues. Trimming stripped 5 bases from V and 6 bases from J, with 12 bases between. Here the CDR3 reads CASSDSRRDTQYF. The CDR3 coding sequence is TGTGCCAGCAGTGACTCACGCCGGGATACGCAGTATTTT.

The chain links TRBV5-1 to TRBJ1-1; D might be TRBD1 (6 bases). Germline values: CDR1 SGHRS, CDR2 YFSETQ. Trimming removed 2 bases at V and 2 bases at J, with 10 bases between. There are 14 residues in the CDR3. CDR3 region: CASSLGTLNTEAFF. CDR3 nucleotide sequence: TGCGCCAGCAGCTTAGGGACACTCAACACTGAAGCTTTCTTT.

To note about this clonotype: A much bigger clone sits one base away, suggesting this may be a read error. The chain links TRBV6-6 to TRBJ2-7; D may be TRBD1 (6 bases). This CDR3 has 17 residues. Germline V CDR1 and CDR2: MNHNY, SVGAGI (reference sequence). CDR3 residues: CASSYSFVGQRDYKQYF. The CDR3, as DNA: TGTGCCAGCAGTTACTCGTTCGTTGGACAGCGAGACTACAAGCAGTACTTC.

This clonotype was counted ten times or more. CDR3 coding DNA: TGTGCCAGCAGCTTAGATCGAACTGGGTACCAAGAGACCCAGTACTTC. It specifies CASSLDRTGYQETQYF. V is TRBV11-3 and J is TRBJ2-5; D gene ambiguous. The CDR3 extends over 16 amino acids. Germline CDR1 and CDR2: SGHNT and YENEEA. Trimming stripped 0 bases from V and 0 bases from J, with 11 bases between. Variable domain in full (rest from reference TRBV11-3 and TRBJ2-5): EAGVVQSPRYKIIEKKQPVAFWCNPISGHNTLYWYLQNLGQGPELLIRYENEEAVDDSQLPKDRFSAERLKGVDSTLKIQPAELGDSAVYLCASSLDRTGYQETQYFGPGTRLLVL.

This clonotype occurred many times. The rearrangement uses TRBV7-6 and TRBJ2-1, with D unresolved. CDR1 and CDR2 from the germline V gene are SGHVS and FNYEAQ. V lost 2 bases and J 7 bases, leaving 18 bases between the germline ends. The CDR3 contains 16 residues. CDR3 DNA sequence: TGTGCCAGCAGCTTATTTGAGGCCGATTTGAATAATGAGCAGTTCTTC. It yields the protein CASSLFEADLNNEQFF.

This clonotype was detected only a few times. The chain uses TRBV7-3 and TRBJ1-3; D is unresolved. Germline CDR1 and CDR2: SGHTA and FQGTGA. This CDR3 spans 12 amino acids. Trimming cost V 10 bases and J 7 bases, with 14 bases left between them. The CDR3, as DNA: TGTGCCAAAGGTGCGGAGCGGAACACCATATATTTT. This sequence encodes CAKGAERNTIYF.

This clonotype has a count of ten or more. The rearrangement links TRBV7-8 to TRBJ1-4; 7 bases agree with TRBD1. The CDR3 is 16 amino acids. Germline CDR1 SGHVS, CDR2 FQNEAQ. The ends lost 1 base at V and 8 bases at J; junction bases unmatched: 10. CDR3 loop: CASSLGPQGGGEKLFF. CDR3 in DNA: TGTGCCAGCAGCTTAGGACCTCAGGGGGGTGGCGAAAAACTGTTTTTT. Together with reference TRBV7-8 and TRBJ1-4, the CDR3 gives the full variable domain: GAGVSQSPRYKVAKRGQDVALRCDPISGHVSLFWYQQALGQGPEFLTYFQNEAQLDKSGLPSDRFFAERPEGSVSTLKIQRTQQEDSAVYLCASSLGPQGGGEKLFFGSGTQLSVL.

This clonotype has ten or more counts. The chain carries TRBV5-6 and TRBJ2-2; the match to TRBD2 covers 7 bases. The CDR3 is 18 amino acids. The ends lost 4 bases at V and 0 bases at J; junction bases unmatched: 12. CDR1 and CDR2 from the germline V gene are SGHDT and YYEEEE. The CDR3 loop is CASSITGGSLTNTGELFF. CDR3 in DNA: TGTGCCAGCAGCATAACGGGGGGATCACTGACGAACACCGGGGAGCTGTTTTTT.

This clonotype was detected a few times. The V gene is TRBV6-2 or TRBV6-3, the J gene TRBJ1-1; no definite D call. V lost 2 bases to trimming and J lost 0 bases, with 22 bases between them. CDR1 MNHEY and CDR2 SVGEGT come from the germline V gene. The CDR3 has 19 residues. DNA for the CDR3: TGTGCCAGCAGTTACGTCCGGGGTAGGGATCCAAGGATGAACACTGAAGCTTTCTTT. Protein: CASSYVRGRDPRMNTEAFF.

There are a few counts of this clonotype. The genes are TRBV28 and TRBJ1-3, with a tentative D call TRBD1 (5 bases). The V end was cut by 5 bases, the J end by 1 base, with 6 bases between. The CDR3 sequence is 13 residues long. Germline V gives CDR1 MDHEN, CDR2 SYDVKM. DNA of the CDR3: TGTGCCAGCAGTCGACAGTCTGGAAACACCATATATTTT. It translates to CASSRQSGNTIYF.

The gene calls are TRBV11-3 and TRBJ1-2; weak D call: TRBD1 (5 bases). The CDR3 is 15 residues long. Trimming shortened V by 1 base and J by 8 bases, and 17 bases separated the two germline ends. Germline CDR1 and CDR2: SGHNT and YENEEA. CDR3 sequence (DNA): TGTGCCAGCAGCTTAGGCCCACTGGGACGTCAGGGCTACACCTTC. Translated, it gives CASSLGPLGRQGYTF.

This clonotype is judged medium-sized. The chain is built from TRBV29-1 and TRBJ2-7; 13 bases agree with TRBD2. This CDR3 contains 17 residues. V dropped 1 base and J dropped 4; count of bases not matched to a gene: 10. Per the germline V gene, CDR1 is SQVTM and CDR2 is ANQGSEA. CDR3 coding DNA: TGCAGCGTTGAAGTAGTGGGCGAGACTAGCGGGAGGTACGAGCAGTACTTC. It specifies CSVEVVGETSGRYEQYF.

This clonotype was seen more than once but under ten times. The V gene is TRBV19, the J gene TRBJ1-2, with TRBD1 as a possible D gene (6 bases). The V end lost 4 bases, the J end lost 4 bases, and 16 bases lay between the germline ends. The germline V gene has CDR1 LNHDA and CDR2 SQIVND (reference sequence). CDR3 length equals 15 residues. The CDR3 sequence is CASSTPGTRRYGYTF. CDR3 in DNA: TGTGCCAGTAGTACCCCCGGGACAAGACGCTATGGCTACACCTTC. Variable domain in full (rest from reference TRBV19 and TRBJ1-2): DGGITQSPKYLFRKEGQNVTLSCEQNLNHDAMYWYRQDPGQGLRLIYYSQIVNDFQKGDIAEGYSVSREKKESFPLTVTSAQKNPTAFYLCASSTPGTRRYGYTFGSGTRLTVV.

This clonotype occurred a few times. The chain is built from TRBV6-5 and TRBJ1-2; D unresolved. CDR1 and CDR2 from the germline V gene are MNHEY and SVGAGI. Trimming took off 8 bases at V and 2 bases at J, with 15 bases between the two ends. The CDR3 sequence is 14 residues long. In DNA, the CDR3 is TGTGCCAGCGTAACTTCCGCCGGGAACTATGGCTACACCTTC. This translates into CASVTSAGNYGYTF.

This clonotype was seen a few times. CDR3 DNA: TGTGCCAGCAGTCAGACTAGCGGGAGCTCCTACAATGAGCAGTTCTTC. As protein: CASSQTSGSSYNEQFF. V is TRBV12-3 or TRBV12-4 and J is TRBJ2-1, with 12 bases fitting TRBD2. After removal of 5 bases from V and 0 bases from J, the junction contained 2 bases not matched to a gene. This CDR3 is built from 16 residues.

This clonotype was seen a handful of times. This chain uses TRBV7-8 with TRBJ2-3, with D perhaps TRBD2 (5 bases). Germline CDR1 reads SGHVS; CDR2 reads FQNEAQ. The CDR3 is 13 residues long. V lost 5 bases and J lost 5, with 11 bases in between. The CDR3 DNA sequence: TGTGCCAGCAGCCCGATACGGGGAGATACGCAGTATTTT. This sequence encodes CASSPIRGDTQYF.

This clonotype was recorded many times. This chain connects TRBV12-5 to TRBJ1-1; D perhaps matches TRBD1 (6 bases). CDR3 length equals 13 residues. CDR1 is LGHNT, CDR2 FRNRAP, per germline. Trimming took off 2 bases at V and 5 bases at J, with 9 bases between the two ends. The CDR3 reads CASGLQGRTEAFF. The CDR3, as DNA: TGTGCTAGTGGTTTGCAGGGGAGGACTGAAGCTTTCTTT.

V gene TRBV11-3 combines with J gene TRBJ2-3, with 8 bases matching TRBD1. V shed 0 bases, J shed 6 bases, and the junction held 11 bases outside the gene matches. This CDR3 has 17 residues. Germline assignment: CDR1 SGHNT and CDR2 YENEEA. CDR3 sequence: CASSLDRAFTGGDTQYF. CDR3 DNA sequence: TGTGCCAGCAGCTTAGATCGGGCATTTACAGGGGGGGATACGCAGTATTTT.

This clonotype was counted ten times or more. The V gene is TRBV7-8, the J gene TRBJ2-3, with D possibly matching TRBD2 (5 bases). This CDR3 comprises 16 residues. Germline V CDR1 and CDR2: SGHVS, FQNEAQ. V was clipped by 2 bases and J by 6 bases, with 18 bases between them. CDR3 loop: CASSLLTRGSSDTQYF. CDR3 DNA sequence: TGTGCCAGCAGCTTACTTACTAGAGGATCGTCGGATACGCAGTATTTT.

In its sample, this clonotype was seen a few times. The V and J genes are TRBV10-3 and TRBJ1-2, with D unclear. The CDR3 spans 14 residues. Germline-derived CDR1 and CDR2 are ENHRY and SYGVKD. Trimming took 9 bases from V and 5 from J, leaving 19 bases between them. The CDR3 bases are TGTGCCATTTCCTCCCCCGCAGGATGGTATGGCTACACCTTC. This codes for CAISSPAGWYGYTF.